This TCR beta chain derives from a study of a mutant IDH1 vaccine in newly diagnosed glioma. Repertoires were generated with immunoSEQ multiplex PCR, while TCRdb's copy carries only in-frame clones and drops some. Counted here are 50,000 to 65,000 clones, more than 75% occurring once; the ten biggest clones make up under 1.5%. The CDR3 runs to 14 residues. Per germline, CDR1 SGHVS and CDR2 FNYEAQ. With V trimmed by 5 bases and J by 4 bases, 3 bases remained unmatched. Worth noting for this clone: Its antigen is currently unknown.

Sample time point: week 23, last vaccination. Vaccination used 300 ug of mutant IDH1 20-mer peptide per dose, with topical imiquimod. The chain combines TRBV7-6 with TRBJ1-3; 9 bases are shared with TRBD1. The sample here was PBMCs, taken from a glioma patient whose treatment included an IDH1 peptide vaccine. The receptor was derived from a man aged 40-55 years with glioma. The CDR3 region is CASSAGTGGNTIYF. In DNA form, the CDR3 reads TGTGCCAGCAGCGCTGGGACAGGGGGAAACACCATATATTTT.